This T cell receptor beta chain was identified during a study of blood T cell repertoires in COVID-19. Produced via immunoSEQ multiplex PCR; TCRdb's table is partial and in-frame only. Altogether 100,000 to 150,000 clones are present, 70% to 80% being singletons, with the ten largest covering 37%. V was shortened by 7 bases and J by 8 bases, with 29 bases between the two germline ends. Germline V gene sequence: CDR1 MNHNY, CDR2 SVGAGI (reference sequence). The CDR3 has 18 amino acids. This chain joins TRBV6-6 and TRBJ2-2; tentatively, D is TRBD2 (6 bases). The TCR originated in a man aged 40-55 years with active or convalescent COVID-19. The sequenced material came from peripheral blood. CDR3 in DNA: TGTGCCAGCACTCGGGCCCGACCGGGAGACGGGTGGGGAGGGGAGCTGTTTTTT. Protein: CASTRARPGDGWGGELFF.